Listed here are 25 T cell receptor beta chains from one sample, sequenced in a study of cytomegalovirus exposure and HLA in healthy donors. The PCR was carried out with 60 Vbeta primers and 13 Jbeta primers. The data were produced by immunoSEQ multiplex PCR, yet TCRdb's version contains in-frame clones alone and is incomplete. The sample has about 90,000 clones, around 66% seen once. What was sequenced was PBMCs. The receptors were sampled from a man in his thirties or forties in good health and CMV-seronegative.

The chain employs TRBV2 and TRBJ2-1; D call uncertain. The V gene's germline CDR1 is SNHLY and CDR2 FYNNEI. The CDR3 is made up of 11 amino acids. V was clipped by 7 bases and J by 10 bases, with 11 bases between them. The CDR3 here is CASTPEWEQFF. The CDR3 DNA reads as TGTGCCAGCACCCCGGAGTGGGAGCAGTTCTTC. Together with reference TRBV2 and TRBJ2-1, the CDR3 gives the full variable domain: EPEVTQTPSHQVTQMGQEVILRCVPISNHLYFYWYRQILGQKVEFLVSFYNNEISEKSEIFDDQFSVERPDGSNFTLKIRSTKLEDSAMYFCASTPEWEQFFGPGTRLTVL.

The chain couples TRBV14 to TRBJ2-7; 9 bases match TRBD1. J lost 13 bases, V lost 0 bases, and 7 bases had no gene match. The germline V gene has CDR1 SGHDN and CDR2 FVKESK. This CDR3 contains 13 residues. CDR3 DNA: TGTGCCAGCAGCCAAGATTTTGGGGACAGGGCATACTTC. This sequence encodes CASSQDFGDRAYF.

The rearrangement links TRBV4-1 to TRBJ2-5; possible D gene TRBD2, 5 bases. Trimming pared 2 bases from V and 7 bases from J, leaving 8 bases between. CDR1 and CDR2 (germline): MGHRA, YSYEKL. The CDR3 is made up of 12 amino acids. The CDR3, as DNA: TGCGCCAGCAGCCAACCACTAGGGACCCAGTACTTC. This sequence encodes CASSQPLGTQYF.

This clone was recorded once. The chain recombines TRBV18 with TRBJ1-4; 8 bases are shared with TRBD1. CDR3 length: 14 residues. In germline, CDR1 is KGHSH, CDR2 LQKENI. J gave up 7 bases and V 6 bases, and 7 bases lay outside the gene matches. CDR3 region: CASSGQGATEKLFF. CDR3 sequence (DNA): TGTGCCAGCTCGGGGCAGGGGGCTACTGAAAAACTGTTTTTT.

This clone was seen once. The chain employs TRBV2 and TRBJ2-5; perhaps TRBD1 as D (5 bases). Per the germline V gene, CDR1 is SNHLY and CDR2 is FYNNEI. V was trimmed by 4 bases and J by 1 base, leaving 10 bases between them. This CDR3 comprises 14 residues. The CDR3 loop is CASSVRAAQETQYF. DNA of the CDR3: TGTGCCAGCAGTGTCAGGGCGGCCCAAGAGACCCAGTACTTC.

The CDR3 bases are TGTGCCAGCAGCTCCGGACAGGGTGAAAAACTGTTTTTT. It yields the protein CASSSGQGEKLFF. V usage is TRBV7-9 and J usage is TRBJ1-4; TRBD1 matches at 8 bases. Germline loops: CDR1 SEHNR, CDR2 FQNEAQ (reference sequence). The V gene end was trimmed by 4 bases and the J gene end by 7 bases; junction bases not matched to a gene: 2. The length of the CDR3 is 13 residues. The full variable domain, with the rest looked up from reference TRBV7-9 and TRBJ1-4, is DTGVSQNPRHKITKRGQNVTFRCDPISEHNRLYWYRQTLGQGPEFLTYFQNEAQLEKSRLLSDRFSAERPKGSFSTLEIQRTEQGDSAMYLCASSSGQGEKLFFGSGTQLSVL.

The CDR3 region is CASSVGQGREQFF. The CDR3 DNA reads as TGTGCCAGCAGCGTAGGGCAGGGTCGAGAGCAGTTCTTC. This rearrangement joins TRBV9 to TRBJ2-1; D may be TRBD1 (5 bases). The CDR3 is 13 residues long. CDR1 and CDR2 from the germline V gene are SGDLS and YYNGEE. Trimming stripped 0 bases from V and 10 bases from J, with 11 bases between.

This clone was counted a single time. This chain joins TRBV6-1 and TRBJ2-3; D might be TRBD2 (5 bases). The CDR3 has 13 residues. The ends were cut back, 7 bases at V and 3 bases at J, with 11 bases in the middle. Germline CDR1 reads MNHNS; CDR2 reads SASEGT. CDR3 in DNA: TGTGCCAGCATGGAACGGACTACAGATACGCAGTATTTT. Translation gives CASMERTTDTQYF.

The chain carries TRBV4-1 and TRBJ1-1, with 7 nucleotides matching TRBD1. CDR3 size: 19 residues. In germline, CDR1 is MGHRA, CDR2 YSYEKL. J was trimmed by 0 bases and V by 4 bases; bases with no gene match: 17. CDR3 DNA: TGCGCCAGCAGCCCCGTGGGACAGATGTTCCACACAATGAACACTGAAGCTTTCTTT. Translation: CASSPVGQMFHTMNTEAFF.

V and J are TRBV4-3 and TRBJ1-3; D is perhaps TRBD1 (5 bases). The germline V gene encodes CDR1 LGHNA and CDR2 YSLEER. V was shortened by 3 bases and J by 0 bases, with 15 bases between the two germline ends. CDR3 length: 17 amino acids. CDR3 amino acids: CASSQEGMSVSGNTIYF. In nucleotides, the CDR3 is TGCGCCAGCAGCCAGGAGGGGATGTCGGTCTCTGGAAACACCATATATTTT.

The chain has TRBV27 and TRBJ1-2, with 9 bases aligning to TRBD1. The CDR3 loop spans 16 amino acids. From germline, CDR1 is MNHEY and CDR2 SMNVEV (reference sequence). With V trimmed by 4 bases and J by 2 bases, 8 bases remained unmatched. The CDR3 loop is CASSSHGDRVNYGYTF. The CDR3 nucleotides read TGTGCCAGCAGTTCCCACGGGGACAGGGTAAACTATGGCTACACCTTC.

This chain uses TRBV4-3 with TRBJ2-5; D is uncertain. The length of the CDR3 is 13 residues. The V gene lost 0 bases and the J gene lost 5 bases, with 7 bases spanning the gap. Germline values: CDR1 LGHNA, CDR2 YSLEER. CDR3: CASSQDLRETQYF. CDR3 DNA sequence: TGCGCCAGCAGCCAAGATTTGAGGGAGACCCAGTACTTC.

This sequence joins TRBV5-5 and TRBJ2-7, with D possibly being TRBD1 (6 bases). Germline V gene sequence: CDR1 SGHKS, CDR2 YYEKEE (reference sequence). The length of the CDR3 is 13 residues. V was pared by 2 bases and J by 4 bases, with 10 bases between. CDR3 region: CASSLKGVYEQYF. The DNA for the CDR3 is TGTGCCAGCAGCTTAAAGGGGGTATACGAGCAGTACTTC.

J is TRBJ2-3 and V is TRBV27, with 14 bases aligning to TRBD2. The CDR3 is made up of 17 amino acids. J was trimmed by 9 bases and V by 5 bases; bases with no gene match: 13. Germline V CDR1 and CDR2: MNHEY, SMNVEV (reference sequence). CDR3 region: CASSPHSWTSGRTTQYF. CDR3 nucleotide sequence: TGTGCCAGCAGTCCCCACTCCTGGACTAGCGGGAGGACCACGCAGTATTTT.

J is TRBJ2-5 and V is TRBV28; TRBD2 agrees at 8 bases. The CDR3 has 14 amino acids. The junction had 6 bases not matched to a gene; V was cut back by 4 bases and J by 5 bases. Germline V gene sequence: CDR1 MDHEN, CDR2 SYDVKM. The CDR3 spells CASSSAGTSETQYF. The CDR3 region has the DNA TGTGCCAGCAGTTCCGCCGGGACTAGTGAGACCCAGTACTTC.

The chain links TRBV28 to TRBJ2-1; D might be TRBD2 (5 bases). Trimming removed 7 bases from V and 8 bases from J, with 15 bases in between. CDR3 length: 13 residues. Germline assignment: CDR1 MDHEN and CDR2 SYDVKM. The CDR3 here is CASTLDFLDEQFF. The CDR3 coding sequence is TGTGCCAGCACCCTGGACTTCCTTGATGAGCAGTTCTTC.

This clone has more than one count but fewer than ten. The chain uses TRBV6-5 and TRBJ2-7; the D is unclear. The V gene lost 5 bases and the J gene lost 5 bases, with 7 bases spanning the gap. Germline CDR1 and CDR2: MNHEY and SVGAGI. This CDR3 spans 11 amino acids. The CDR3 bases are TGTGCCAGCAGTCCTAACCACGAGCAGTACTTC. It encodes CASSPNHEQYF.

In its sample, this clone was seen a few times. The chain joins TRBV10-3 to TRBJ2-1; TRBD2 aligns across 7 bases. The germline CDR1 and CDR2 sequences are ENHRY and SYGVKD. V shed 8 bases and J 8 bases; nucleotides not matched to a gene: 3. The CDR3 consists of 11 residues. The CDR3 region has the DNA TGTGCCATCGCGGGAGACTATGAGCAGTTCTTC. It is translated as CAIAGDYEQFF.

This chain links TRBV18 with TRBJ1-3, with 7 bases fitting TRBD1. CDR3 length: 15 amino acids. V was clipped by 3 bases and J by 3 bases; unmatched bases: 5. CDR1 is KGHSH, CDR2 LQKENI, per germline. For the CDR3, the DNA is TGTGCCAGCTCACCTCCCGACAGGGTTGGAAACACCATATATTTT. Amino acids: CASSPPDRVGNTIYF.

The chain recombines TRBV25-1 with TRBJ2-5, with D possibly being TRBD1 (6 bases). Germline V gives CDR1 MGHDK, CDR2 SYGVNS. This CDR3 has 14 amino acids. The V gene lost 4 bases and the J gene lost 2 bases, with 11 bases spanning the gap. The CDR3 coding sequence is TGTGCCAGCAGTGGGAGTAGGGGGCAAGAGACCCAGTACTTC. It encodes CASSGSRGQETQYF. Full variable domain (outside the CDR3, taken from reference TRBV25-1 and TRBJ2-5): EADIYQTPRYLVIGTGKKITLECSQTMGHDKMYWYQQDPGMELHLIHYSYGVNSTEKGDLSSESTVSRIRTEHFPLTLESARPSHTSQYLCASSGSRGQETQYFGPGTRLLVL.

V is TRBV4-3 and J is TRBJ2-5; tentative D call: TRBD2 (6 bases). Trimming left V 4 bases short and J 6 bases short, with 12 bases between. In germline, CDR1 is LGHNA, CDR2 YSLEER. This CDR3 is 13 amino acids long. The CDR3: CASSPAEGQTQYF. CDR3 DNA sequence: TGCGCCAGCAGCCCCGCGGAGGGGCAGACCCAGTACTTC.

This rearrangement joins TRBV5-5 to TRBJ1-6, with a tentative D call TRBD1 (6 bases). The CDR3 consists of 14 residues. Germline V CDR1 and CDR2: SGHKS, YYEKEE (reference sequence). Trimming took 0 bases from V and 10 from J, leaving 11 bases between them. CDR3 bases: TGTGCCAGCAGCTTGGAACCAGGGGCATCACCCCTCCACTTT. It specifies CASSLEPGASPLHF.

This chain uses TRBV7-6 with TRBJ2-2; tentative D call: TRBD2 (6 bases). The CDR3 runs 14 residues. V lost 6 bases and J lost 4, with 12 bases in between. Germline V CDR1 and CDR2: SGHVS, FNYEAQ. The chain's CDR3 is CASSSRDSTGELFF. CDR3 DNA sequence: TGTGCCAGCAGTTCCCGGGACTCCACCGGGGAGCTGTTTTTT.

This clone has a handful of counts. This chain connects TRBV19 to TRBJ1-1; no clear D. Germline V gives CDR1 LNHDA, CDR2 SQIVND (reference sequence). Trimming took 4 bases from V and 3 from J, leaving 12 bases between them. The CDR3 loop spans 14 amino acids. The CDR3 DNA follows: TGTGCCAGTAGTAGCCGGGGTACGGACACTGAAGCTTTCTTT. The encoded protein is CASSSRGTDTEAFF.

The J gene is TRBJ2-5, the V gene TRBV19, with 7 bases that match TRBD1. The assigned J gene may be wrong: the sequence end matches TRBJ2-7 better. The germline V gene encodes CDR1 LNHDA and CDR2 SQIVND (reference sequence). The CDR3 sequence is 14 residues long. Here the CDR3 DNA reads TGTGCCAGTAGAAGGGACAGACTCTCCTACGAGCAGTACTTC. It encodes CASRRDRLSYEQYF.